The present entry profiles one TCR beta chain with its context. The data are from a study of blood T cell repertoires in COVID-19. The wider study: In each case, the material was cDNA or gDNA derived from T cells, B-cell-depleted T cells, or PBMCs.

Germline lookup yields CDR1 LNHNV and CDR2 YYDKDF (reference sequence). V shed 3 bases, J shed 6 bases, and the junction held 8 bases outside the gene matches. The CDR3 is made up of 14 amino acids. This table comes from immunoSEQ multiplex PCR, and its TCRdb copy is limited to in-frame clones, with some not included. The table records some 240,000 clones, around 90% of them present only once. Seattle's enrolled individuals joined amid active infection and were then monitored longitudinally. The sample taken for sequencing was peripheral blood. The chain combines TRBV15 with TRBJ2-7; TRBD2 matches at 7 bases. This sequence originates from a man in his 60s with COVID-19, enrolled during active disease. This CDR3 is CATSSFSAGFEQYF. CDR3 DNA: TGTGCCACCAGCAGTTTCTCAGCGGGGTTCGAGCAGTACTTC.